This is a list of T cell receptor beta chains from one sample in a study of blood T cell repertoires in COVID-19. Here immunoSEQ multiplex PCR was the method, and the copy in TCRdb shows in-frame clones only, minus some. This table holds 90,000 to 150,000 clones, roughly 70% found once. The sequenced sample consisted of peripheral blood. All receptors come from a human donor with acute or convalescent COVID-19. The donor label of this sample is uncertain. The CDR3 runs from the conserved cysteine through the conserved F or W. A D gene is named only where the DNA matches it firmly. Expanded clones get a size class; other rows say once, few or many, or leave the size out.

>TRBV6-5|NA|NA|TRBJ2-2
CASTNGGGNTGELFF
TGTGCCAGCACCAATGGGGGAGGAAACACCGGGGAGCTGTTTTTT
>TRBV6-5|TRBD1|NA|TRBJ1-2
CASSSDRAPGYGYTF
TGTGCCAGCAGTTCGGACAGGGCCCCCGGCTATGGCTACACCTTC
>TRBV28|NA|NA|TRBJ2-7
CATCELTGTYEQYF
TGTGCCACCTGTGAATTGACAGGAACCTACGAGCAGTACTTC
>TRBV5-1|TRBD1|NA|TRBJ2-2
CASSLNGQGVSTGELFF
TGCGCCAGCAGCTTGAATGGACAGGGGGTTAGCACCGGGGAGCTGTTTTTT
>TRBV18|NA|NA|TRBJ1-1
CASSQNNRNTEAFF
TGTGCCAGCTCACAAAATAACAGGAACACTGAAGCTTTCTTT
>TRBV5-1|TRBD1|NA|TRBJ1-4
CASSLADNRGREKLFF
TGCGCCAGCAGCTTGGCCGATAACAGGGGGCGTGAAAAACTGTTTTTT
>TRBV7-2|TRBD1|few|TRBJ1-2
CASSLSGQGAGGYTF
TGTGCCAGCAGCCTAAGCGGACAGGGGGCTGGGGGCTACACCTTC
>TRBV21-1|NA|NA|TRBJ1-4
CASSPPGGREYNEKLFF
TGTGCCAGCAGCCCCCCGGGGGGCAGGGAATATAATGAAAAACTGTTTTTT
>TRBV19|NA|NA|TRBJ1-5
CASTPFGLGNQPQHF
TGTGCCAGTACCCCTTTCGGTTTGGGCAATCAGCCCCAGCATTTT
>TRBV4-1|TRBD2|few|TRBJ2-1
CASSQDPSGGGAWQFF
TGCGCCAGCAGCCAAGATCCTAGCGGGGGCGGGGCATGGCAGTTCTTC
>TRBV19|NA|NA|TRBJ1-1
CASSISGMGTEAFF
TGTGCCAGTAGTATCTCAGGGATGGGGACTGAAGCTTTCTTT
>TRBV7-2|NA|few|TRBJ2-3
CASSLVYSDTQYF
TGTGCCAGCAGCTTAGTATATTCAGATACGCAGTATTTT
>TRBV6-1|NA|many|TRBJ2-2
CASSEYPGNTGELFF
TGTGCCAGCAGTGAATATCCCGGGAACACCGGGGAGCTGTTTTTT
>TRBV2|TRBD2|NA|TRBJ2-1
CASARTSGYNEQFF
TGTGCCAGCGCCCGGACTAGCGGATACAATGAGCAGTTCTTC
>TRBV2|TRBD1|NA|TRBJ2-7
CASSATGGEQYF
TGTGCCAGCAGCGCTACAGGGGGCGAGCAGTACTTC
>TRBV3-1/TRBV3-2|NA|once|TRBJ1-4
CASSRGFGPSNEKLFF
TGTGCCAGCAGCCGCGGATTCGGCCCTTCTAATGAAAAACTGTTTTTT
>TRBV28|TRBD1|NA|TRBJ1-6
CASRQGSRSSYNSPLHF
TGTGCCAGCAGACAGGGGTCTAGGAGCTCCTATAATTCACCCCTCCACTTT
>TRBV7-2|TRBD1|NA|TRBJ1-1
CASSWGQGGTEAFF
TGTGCCAGCAGCTGGGGACAGGGGGGTACTGAAGCTTTCTTT
>TRBV28|NA|NA|TRBJ1-2
CASSIDSYYGYTF
TGTGCCAGCAGTATAGACAGTTACTATGGCTACACCTTC
>TRBV3-1/TRBV3-2|TRBD2|NA|TRBJ2-4
CASSQGILAGDKNIQYF
TGTGCCAGCAGCCAAGGGATACTAGCGGGGGACAAAAACATTCAGTACTTC
>TRBV6-6|NA|NA|TRBJ2-6
CASTLKRGANVLTF
TGTGCCAGCACCCTCAAGCGGGGGGCCAACGTCCTGACTTTC
>TRBV19|TRBD2|NA|TRBJ2-3
CARATSGDTDTQYF
TGTGCCAGGGCAACTAGCGGAGACACAGATACGCAGTATTTT
>TRBV12-3/TRBV12-4|TRBD1|few|TRBJ1-1
CATRTGMAEAFF
TGTGCCACCAGGACAGGGATGGCTGAAGCTTTCTTT
>TRBV7-2|NA|NA|TRBJ1-6
CASSRTVGYNSPLHF
TGTGCCAGCAGCCGGACAGTGGGGTATAATTCACCCCTCCACTTT
>TRBV7-2|TRBD1|once|TRBJ2-4
CASSPDRGPRRIQYF
TGTGCCAGCAGCCCGGACAGGGGGCCCAGGAGAATTCAGTACTTC
>TRBV7-8|NA|NA|TRBJ1-5
CASSLERSNQPQHF
TGTGCCAGCAGCTTAGAGCGTAGCAATCAGCCCCAGCATTTT
>TRBV4-2|TRBD2|NA|TRBJ2-5
CASSLTPGRGGSLETQYF
TGTGCCAGCAGCCTCACCCCCGGGCGGGGGGGGTCCTTAGAGACCCAGTACTTC
>TRBV10-1|NA|NA|TRBJ1-3
CASSPQHCGPSSGNTIYF
TGCGCCAGCAGCCCACAACACTGCGGCCCATCCTCTGGAAACACCATATATTTT
>TRBV6-5|NA|once|TRBJ2-7
CASSYRGSTYEQYF
TGTGCCAGCAGTTACAGAGGCAGTACCTACGAGCAGTACTTC
>TRBV11-2|TRBD1|few|TRBJ1-2
CASSYDRGLNSGYTF
TGTGCCAGCAGCTATGACAGGGGCTTGAATAGCGGCTACACCTTC
>TRBV2|TRBD2|NA|TRBJ2-4
CASRRSGGTQVNIQYF
TGTGCCAGCAGGCGCAGCGGGGGGACACAAGTAAACATTCAGTACTTC
>TRBV6-5|TRBD1|NA|TRBJ2-1
CASSRQGSSYNEQFF
TGTGCCAGCAGCCGACAGGGGAGCTCCTACAATGAGCAGTTCTTC
>TRBV5-6|TRBD1|NA|TRBJ1-3
CASSFGQGENTIYF
TGTGCCAGCAGCTTCGGACAGGGAGAAAACACCATATATTTT
>TRBV5-1|TRBD2|few|TRBJ2-7
CASSLQAGGPYEQYF
TGCGCCAGCAGCTTACAAGCGGGGGGCCCCTACGAGCAGTACTTC
>TRBV30|TRBD1|NA|TRBJ1-2
CAWRGTAGAGYTF
TGTGCCTGGAGGGGGACAGCCGGAGCGGGCTACACCTTC
>TRBV19|NA|few|TRBJ1-6
CASSMRQGSSPLHF
TGTGCCAGTAGTATGCGGCAGGGGAGCTCACCCCTCCACTTT
>TRBV25-1|NA|NA|TRBJ1-2
CASRAGVGYTF
TGTGCCAGCAGGGCGGGGGTTGGCTACACCTTC
>TRBV6-5|NA|NA|TRBJ2-2
CASDLTGNTGELFF
TGTGCCAGCGATCTGACAGGGAACACCGGGGAGCTGTTTTTT
>TRBV27|TRBD2|few|TRBJ2-7
CASSVLAFDEQYF
TGTGCCAGCAGCGTACTAGCGTTCGACGAGCAGTACTTC
>TRBV19|NA|NA|TRBJ1-6
CASRHQGSYNSPLHF
TGTGCCAGTAGGCATCAGGGTTCGTATAATTCACCCCTCCACTTT
>TRBV4-1|NA|NA|TRBJ1-6
CASSPTFSYNSPLHF
TGCGCCAGCAGCCCGACATTCTCCTATAATTCACCCCTCCACTTT
>TRBV5-5|NA|once|TRBJ1-5
CASSLTGFGNQPQHF
TGTGCCAGCAGCTTGACGGGTTTCGGCAATCAGCCCCAGCATTTT
>TRBV15|TRBD1|NA|TRBJ2-4
CATSKQGAVKNIQYF
TGTGCCACCAGCAAGCAGGGGGCCGTCAAAAACATTCAGTACTTC
>TRBV6-5|TRBD1|NA|TRBJ1-3
CASRLDRDSGNTIYF
TGTGCCAGCAGATTAGACAGGGACTCTGGAAACACCATATATTTT
>TRBV6-5|TRBD1|NA|TRBJ2-3
CAAVRGDRTDTQYF
TGTGCCGCGGTGAGGGGGGACAGGACAGATACGCAGTATTTT
>TRBV11-3|NA|few|TRBJ2-3
CASSFDGVGDTQYF
TGTGCCAGCAGCTTTGACGGGGTAGGGGATACGCAGTATTTT